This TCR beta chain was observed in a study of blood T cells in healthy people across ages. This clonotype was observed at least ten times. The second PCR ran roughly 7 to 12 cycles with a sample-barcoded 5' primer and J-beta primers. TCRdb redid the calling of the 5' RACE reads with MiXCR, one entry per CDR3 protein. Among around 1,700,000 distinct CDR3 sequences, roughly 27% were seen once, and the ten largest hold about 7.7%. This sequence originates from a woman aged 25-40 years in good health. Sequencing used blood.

CDR3 sequence reads: CASSSAPTSGQGFF. CDR3 DNA sequence: TGTGCCAGCAGCTCCGCCCCGACTAGCGGACAGGGGTTCTTC. The V gene is TRBV7-9, the J gene TRBJ2-1, with a weak D call TRBD2 (9 bases). The germline gives CDR1 SEHNR, CDR2 FQNEAQ (reference sequence). This CDR3 has 14 residues. V lost 4 bases, J lost 15 bases, and 22 bases lay in between.